This T cell receptor (beta chain) stems from a study of monozygotic twins with inflammatory bowel disease. After re-calling the 5' RACE reads, TCRdb lists one entry per CDR3 protein, DNA absent. The sample table includes about 210,000 distinct CDR3 sequences. The V gene's germline CDR1 is DFQATT and CDR2 SNEGSKA (reference sequence). The CDR3 runs to 15 residues. This chain joins TRBV20-1 and TRBJ2-1; the TCRdb call, TRBD1, lacks DNA for checking. Sequenced: blood. The TCR originated in a human donor with ulcerative colitis or Crohn's disease, or a healthy co-twin of an affected twin (not recorded which). The chain's CDR3 is CSARTPGTGIHEQFF.